One TCR beta chain is described in this entry. Its antigen is not known. J was trimmed by 2 bases and V by 2 bases; bases with no gene match: 5. The CDR3 is made up of 15 amino acids. Germline V gene data show CDR1 as SGDLS and CDR2 as YYNGEE. Use of 60 Vbeta and 13 Jbeta primers characterized the PCR. Authors' data handling: Approximately 11 million shared chains were among around 80 million unique TCR beta chains counted in a later analysis. Assay used: immunoSEQ multiplex PCR; TCRdb lists only in-frame clones, some missing. V, J and clone size are taken as reported in that table, and D and trimming were inferred from the DNA itself. The sample lists 150,000 to 200,000 clones, roughly 82% seen once, with more than 0.5% in the top ten. The data originate from a study of cytomegalovirus exposure and HLA in healthy donors. Study-level findings and limits: The study put 150 to 200 TCR beta chains on its list as cytomegalovirus-associated.

This chain connects TRBV9 to TRBJ2-7; 9 bases fit TRBD1. Material: PBMCs. The receptor was isolated from a woman aged 50 to 65 in good health and CMV-seronegative. CDR3 nucleotides: TGTGCCAGCAGCGTCGGACAGGGGTCGGCCTACGAGCAGTACTTC. This codes for CASSVGQGSAYEQYF. Full variable domain (outside the CDR3, taken from reference TRBV9 and TRBJ2-7): DSGVTQTPKHLITATGQRVTLRCSPRSGDLSVYWYQQSLDQGLQFLIQYYNGEERAKGNILERFSAQQFPDLHSELNLSSLELGDSALYFCASSVGQGSAYEQYFGPGTRLTVT.